This TCR beta chain was captured in a study of cytomegalovirus exposure and HLA in healthy donors. Study observations and caveats: While the bulk of TCR sequences proved rare, some public TCRs turned up in many donors. HLA restriction was apparent for most CMV-associated TCR beta chains in a later analysis.

The germline CDR1 and CDR2 sequences are ENHRY and SYGVKD. The length of the CDR3 is 13 residues. J gave up 6 bases and V 8 bases, and 6 bases lay outside the gene matches. The PCR had 60 Vbeta and 13 Jbeta primers. Here immunoSEQ multiplex PCR was the method, and the copy in TCRdb shows in-frame clones only, minus some. The profile shows about 190,000 clones, almost 85% of them singletons. A few counts support this clone. The antigen is unknown. Specimen: PBMCs. This sequence joins TRBV10-3 and TRBJ2-2; TRBD2 agrees at 7 bases. The source is a boy aged 5-17 years in good health and CMV-seronegative. In DNA, the CDR3 is TGTGCCATCGGCGGGAGCGTCCCCGGGGAGCTGTTTTTT. Its protein product is CAIGGSVPGELFF.